Below, 27 T cell receptor beta chains from the same sample are listed, as sequenced in a study of early T cells in non-severe SARS-CoV-2 infection. TCRdb reanalysed the 5' RACE reads using MiXCR and keeps one entry per CDR3 protein. The sample carries about 70,000 distinct CDR3 sequences, about 11% recorded once. The sequenced sample was whole blood. These receptors were obtained from an adult who was a healthcare worker with PCR-confirmed SARS-CoV-2 infection or an uninfected control (not recorded which).

This clonotype occurred a few times. This rearrangement joins TRBV9 to TRBJ1-5; D gene ambiguous. V was pared by 0 bases and J by 5 bases, with 6 bases between. Looked up from germline, CDR1 is SGDLS and CDR2 is YYNGEE. This CDR3 has 13 amino acids. CDR3 nucleotide sequence: TGTGCCAGCAGCGTAGGGGAGGATCAGCCCCAGCATTTT. Amino acids: CASSVGEDQPQHF.

This clonotype turned up a few times. V usage is TRBV7-9 and J usage is TRBJ2-7, with TRBD1 identical over 11 bases. This CDR3 spans 15 amino acids. The V and J ends lost 5 bases and 2 bases, in that order; junction bases with no gene match: 5. Germline CDR1 is SEHNR and CDR2 is FQNEAQ (reference sequence). The CDR3 coding sequence is TGTGCCAGCAGCCCCGGGACAGGGGGAGCCTACGAGCAGTACTTC. It codes for CASSPGTGGAYEQYF.

The chain joins TRBV6-5 to TRBJ2-3; D is unresolved. V was trimmed by 2 bases and J by 3 bases, leaving 15 bases between them. This CDR3 comprises 16 residues. Germline V gene data show CDR1 as MNHEY and CDR2 as SVGAGI. The DNA of the CDR3 is TGTGCCAGCAGTTACCGACCGAACTTCGGGACAGATACGCAGTATTTT. Translation: CASSYRPNFGTDTQYF.

The rearrangement joins TRBV7-9 to TRBJ1-5, with unresolved D. Germline loops: CDR1 SEHNR, CDR2 FQNEAQ (reference sequence). This CDR3 contains 17 residues. The V end lost 1 base, the J end lost 5 bases, and 18 bases lay between the germline ends. The CDR3 DNA reads as TGTGCCAGCAGCTTAGAATCCCTCTGGGATGGGCATCAGCCCCAGCATTTT. It is translated as CASSLESLWDGHQPQHF.

The V and J genes are TRBV7-9 and TRBJ1-1; D not resolved. Germline assignment: CDR1 SEHNR and CDR2 FQNEAQ (reference sequence). V was trimmed by 4 bases and J by 4 bases, leaving 7 bases between them. The CDR3 is 12 amino acids. For the CDR3, the DNA is TGTGCCAGCAGCTCCCGGGCCACTGAAGCTTTCTTT. Protein: CASSSRATEAFF.

This clonotype appeared a few times. This rearrangement joins TRBV12-5 to TRBJ1-1; D perhaps matches TRBD1 (6 bases). V shed 1 base and J shed 10 bases, with 10 bases lying between them. The CDR3 sequence is 12 residues long. Germline assignment: CDR1 LGHNT and CDR2 FRNRAP. Here the CDR3 reads CASGLDRGAAFF. Here the CDR3 DNA reads TGTGCTAGTGGTTTGGATAGGGGGGCAGCTTTCTTT.

This clonotype was seen many times. The CDR3 DNA reads as TGTGCCAGCAGTGTAAACAGGAGACCCCAAGAGACCCAGTACTTC. This gives the protein CASSVNRRPQETQYF. V usage is TRBV6-1 and J usage is TRBJ2-5, with TRBD1 as a possible D gene (5 bases). V lost 4 bases and J 1 base, leaving 13 bases between the germline ends. CDR1 and CDR2 (germline): MNHNS, SASEGT. The CDR3 is made up of 15 amino acids.

The chain combines TRBV4-3 with TRBJ1-2, with D hard to call. This CDR3 contains 16 residues. Trimming removed 0 bases at V and 4 bases at J, with 15 bases between. Germline V gene sequence: CDR1 LGHNA, CDR2 YSLEER. Written as DNA, the CDR3 is TGCGCCAGCAGCCAAGATTTAGCCCCATCCCCCTATGGCTACACCTTC. Its protein is CASSQDLAPSPYGYTF.

This rearrangement joins TRBV9 to TRBJ1-2; D is unclear. V was clipped by 0 bases and J by 1 base, with 10 bases between them. The CDR3 length is 15 residues. CDR1 and CDR2 (germline): SGDLS, YYNGEE. The CDR3 DNA reads as TGTGCCAGCAGCGTAGAGGCGCACTTTAACTATGGCTACACCTTC. Translating gives CASSVEAHFNYGYTF.

The V call is TRBV5-1, the J call TRBJ2-7; D call uncertain. The CDR3 extends over 14 amino acids. The V and J ends lost 0 bases and 0 bases respectively, with 7 bases between them. Germline values: CDR1 SGHRS, CDR2 YFSETQ. The DNA of the CDR3 is TGCGCCAGCAGCTTGGAAAGAGGCTCCTACGAGCAGTACTTC. This codes for CASSLERGSYEQYF.

Only a few counts were recorded for this clonotype. The V gene is TRBV12-2, the J gene TRBJ2-6. TRBV12-2 has pseudogene status. The CDR3 has 19 amino acids. In DNA, the CDR3 is TGTGCAAGTCGCTTAGCGAAAACGTTTATGAGCTCTGGGGCCAACGTCCTGACTTTC. Encoded protein: CASRLAKTFMSSGANVLTF.

This clonotype was detected ten times or more. The V and J genes are TRBV18 and TRBJ1-1; D remains unclear. The CDR3 spans 13 residues. The V end lost 4 bases, the J end lost 1 base, and 7 bases lay between the germline ends. Germline CDR1 KGHSH, CDR2 LQKENI. Here the CDR3 reads CASSQTENTEAFF. DNA for the CDR3: TGTGCCAGCTCACAAACAGAGAACACTGAAGCTTTCTTT.

This clonotype came up a few times. The gene calls are TRBV7-2 and TRBJ2-2, with 9 bases that match TRBD1. With 5 bases clipped from V and 2 bases from J, the junction kept 6 bases outside the gene matches. Germline CDR1 and CDR2: SGHTA and FQGNSA. CDR3 length equals 16 residues. CDR3 nucleotide sequence: TGTGCCAGCAGCAGATACAGGGGGCTTAACACCGGGGAGCTGTTTTTT. Translated: CASSRYRGLNTGELFF.

This clonotype was seen repeatedly, ten times or more. The chain has TRBV6-5 and TRBJ2-3; 8 bases map to TRBD1. V gave up 6 bases and J gave up 2 bases; unmatched junction bases: 4. The germline CDR1 and CDR2 sequences are MNHEY and SVGAGI. CDR3 size: 14 residues. The CDR3 DNA sequence: TGTGCCAGCAGGAGGGACAGGAACACAGATACGCAGTATTTT. It codes for CASRRDRNTDTQYF.

The rearrangement links TRBV2 to TRBJ2-3; perhaps TRBD2 as D (5 bases). The V gene's germline CDR1 is SNHLY and CDR2 FYNNEI. This CDR3 is 16 amino acids long. Trimming removed 6 bases from V and 4 bases from J, with 20 bases in between. The CDR3 loop is CASRPSAPSSADTQYF. The CDR3 DNA sequence: TGTGCCAGCAGACCCTCGGCGCCGAGTAGCGCAGATACGCAGTATTTT.

This clonotype has more than one count but fewer than ten. The DNA is left out, because the CDR3 cannot be placed on it with certainty; the CDR3 is given as TCRdb lists it. The chain combines TRBV5-6 with TRBJ1-5; TRBD1 is the table's D call and was not checked against the DNA. Germline V gene data show CDR1 as SGHDT and CDR2 as YYEEEE. From its first to its last residue, the CDR3 has 17 amino acids. CDR3 residues: CASSPGQSRIAISPSIF.

The sample holds a few counts of this clonotype. The chain carries TRBV11-2 and TRBJ2-3; TRBD1 matches at 8 bases. CDR3 length: 15 amino acids. V lost 3 bases, J lost 2 bases, and 4 bases stayed unmatched. In germline, CDR1 is SGHAT, CDR2 FQNNGV. The DNA for the CDR3 is TGTGCCAGCAGCTTCGGGACAGGCCACACAGATACGCAGTATTTT. Translated, it gives CASSFGTGHTDTQYF.

This clonotype was counted only a few times. This sequence joins TRBV5-4 and TRBJ1-2; 8 bases line up with TRBD1. Germline CDR1 SGHNT, CDR2 YYREEE (reference sequence). J gave up 2 bases and V 4 bases, and 7 bases lay outside the gene matches. The CDR3 has 15 amino acids. The CDR3 DNA sequence: TGTGCCAGCAGCCCCTCCCGACAGGGGAACTATGGCTACACCTTC. It encodes CASSPSRQGNYGYTF. The full variable domain, its missing parts supplied by reference TRBV5-4 and TRBJ1-2, is ETGVTQSPTHLIKTRGQQVTLRCSSQSGHNTVSWYQQALGQGPQFIFQYYREEENGRGNFPPRFSGLQFPNYSSELNVNALELDDSALYLCASSPSRQGNYGYTFGSGTRLTVV.

The table lists this clonotype with many counts. The rearrangement uses TRBV5-6 and TRBJ2-5; 7 bases agree with TRBD1. The length of the CDR3 is 14 residues. In germline, CDR1 is SGHDT, CDR2 YYEEEE. V lost 3 bases and J lost 2; bases outside the gene matches: 4. The CDR3 nucleotides are TGTGCCAGCAGCTACGGGACAGTTCAAGAGACCCAGTACTTC. Amino acids: CASSYGTVQETQYF.

At least ten counts were recorded for this clonotype. V is TRBV7-9 and J is TRBJ1-2, with TRBD1 matching over 7 bases. V was pared by 1 base and J by 0 bases, with 8 bases of the junction left unmatched. The germline CDR1 and CDR2 sequences are SEHNR and FQNEAQ (reference sequence). The CDR3 is 17 amino acids. CDR3 in amino acids: CASSLGGTGAPNYGYTF. As DNA, the CDR3 is TGTGCCAGCAGCTTAGGGGGTACAGGGGCCCCTAACTATGGCTACACCTTC. The full variable domain, with the rest looked up from reference TRBV7-9 and TRBJ1-2, is DTGVSQNPRHKITKRGQNVTFRCDPISEHNRLYWYRQTLGQGPEFLTYFQNEAQLEKSRLLSDRFSAERPKGSFSTLEIQRTEQGDSAMYLCASSLGGTGAPNYGYTFGSGTRLTVV.

This clonotype was seen at least ten times. V and J are TRBV29-1 and TRBJ1-2; 9 nucleotides line up with TRBD1. V was clipped by 5 bases and J by 0 bases; unmatched bases: 1. The CDR3 length is 13 residues. Germline V gene data show CDR1 as SQVTM and CDR2 as ANQGSEA. Written as DNA, the CDR3 is TGCAGCGTTCGGGACAGGGCTAACTATGGCTACACCTTC. It is translated as CSVRDRANYGYTF.

CDR3 bases: TGTGCCAGCAGTTTTCCCCTCGGGGACACCGGGGAGCTGTTTTTT. It codes for CASSFPLGDTGELFF. The genes are TRBV12-3 or TRBV12-4 and TRBJ2-2; D perhaps matches TRBD2 (5 bases). Trimming cost V 3 bases and J 3 bases, with 11 bases left between them. This CDR3 has 15 amino acids.

This clonotype was found many times. This chain uses TRBV3-1 with TRBJ1-3, with 8 positions matching TRBD1. CDR3 length: 15 amino acids. The germline V gene encodes CDR1 LGHDT and CDR2 YNNKEL (reference sequence). V shed 4 bases, J shed 0 bases, and the junction held 2 bases outside the gene matches. The CDR3 DNA sequence: TGTGCCAGCAGCCCGGACAGGGTCTCTGGAAACACCATATATTTT. Residues: CASSPDRVSGNTIYF.

This chain joins TRBV7-2 and TRBJ2-5; 7 bases match TRBD1. Germline V CDR1 and CDR2: SGHTA, FQGNSA. The CDR3 loop spans 13 amino acids. Trimming at V came to 5 bases and at J to 3 bases, leaving 3 bases not matched to a gene. CDR3: CASSPTGEETQYF. Here the CDR3 DNA reads TGTGCCAGCAGCCCCACAGGGGAAGAGACCCAGTACTTC.

The V gene is TRBV3-1, the J gene TRBJ2-7; D unresolved. The V gene's germline CDR1 is LGHDT and CDR2 YNNKEL (reference sequence). The CDR3 has 11 residues. Trimming stripped 6 bases from V and 5 bases from J, with 8 bases between. The CDR3 here is CASSANDEQYF. CDR3 nucleotides: TGTGCCAGCAGTGCCAACGACGAGCAGTACTTC.

This sequence joins TRBV7-8 and TRBJ2-6; TRBD1 might be the D (5 bases). CDR3 size: 18 residues. The V end was cut by 7 bases, the J end by 0 bases, with 19 bases between. Germline assignment: CDR1 SGHVS and CDR2 FQNEAQ. This CDR3 reads CASTPTVTGNSGANVLTF. The CDR3 bases are TGTGCCAGCACCCCTACGGTTACAGGAAACTCTGGGGCCAACGTCCTGACTTTC.

In this sample, this clonotype turned up a few times. This chain connects TRBV13 to TRBJ2-4; 8 nucleotides match TRBD1. The CDR3 is 17 amino acids. Per the germline V gene, CDR1 is PRHDT and CDR2 is FYEKMQ (reference sequence). V shed 0 bases and J 1 base; nucleotides not matched to a gene: 5. The CDR3 bases are TGTGCCAGCAGCTTAGGGGCAGGGGGCGGGGCCAAAAACATTCAGTACTTC. It encodes CASSLGAGGGAKNIQYF.